These 12 T cell receptor beta chains share one sample of origin, sequenced in a study of CD8+ T cells in alopecia areata. The treatment: oral pan-JAK inhibitor, 5-10 mg twice daily. cDNA serving as the sequencing template came from extracted, reverse transcribed RNA. Clones were sequenced by immunoSEQ multiplex PCR, and TCRdb holds only the in-frame ones, with some missing. This table has 180,000 or so clones, around 51% appearing once. The sample in question was CD8+ T cells sorted from blood, obtained around week 54, from a patient treated with tofacitinib. All receptors come from a human donor with alopecia areata.

This clone was detected only a few times. The chain is built from TRBV2 and TRBJ2-1; perhaps TRBD2 as D (7 bases). The germline V and J ends were trimmed by 8 bases and 8 bases, with 22 bases remaining between them. This CDR3 comprises 15 residues. The germline V gene encodes CDR1 SNHLY and CDR2 FYNNEI. The CDR3: CASSKGGRSQYEQFF. The CDR3 bases are TGTGCCAGCTCCAAGGGGGGGCGATCTCAATATGAGCAGTTCTTC.

The chain employs TRBV7-9 and TRBJ1-2; the D is unclear. This CDR3 has 13 residues. Germline CDR1 is SEHNR and CDR2 is FQNEAQ (reference sequence). Trimming left V 1 base short and J 4 bases short, with 7 bases between. CDR3 DNA: TGTGCCAGCAGCTTAGGGGTGGGCTATGGCTACACCTTC. Protein product: CASSLGVGYGYTF.

The chain recombines TRBV10-3 with TRBJ2-2; D is possibly TRBD1 (6 bases). Germline loops: CDR1 ENHRY, CDR2 SYGVKD. V lost 6 bases and J 1 base, leaving 18 bases between the germline ends. This CDR3 is 17 amino acids long. The CDR3 region is CAIRAFGPGQNTGELFF. CDR3 in DNA: TGTGCCATCAGAGCATTCGGGCCGGGACAGAACACCGGGGAGCTGTTTTTT.

The chain carries TRBV9 and TRBJ1-2; D unresolved. This CDR3 region has 15 residues. Germline V gives CDR1 SGDLS, CDR2 YYNGEE. Deletions cut 5 bases from V and 0 bases from J, with 14 bases between. CDR3 DNA sequence: TGTGCCAGCAGTCCGACCGGTACAGCTAACTATGGCTACACCTTC. Protein product: CASSPTGTANYGYTF.

On this clone: Other DNA variants within this sample encode the same CDR3. The J gene is TRBJ2-1, the V gene TRBV10-3; D is ambiguous. The CDR3 has 11 residues. V lost 4 bases, J lost 6 bases, and 4 bases lay in between. The germline gives CDR1 ENHRY, CDR2 SYGVKD. The CDR3 DNA sequence: TGTGCCATCAGTGTTGGCAATGAGCAGTTCTTC. Translated, it gives CAISVGNEQFF.

The V call is TRBV5-1, the J call TRBJ2-1, with 7 bases aligning to TRBD1. V lost 4 bases to trimming and J lost 4 bases; unmatched junction nucleotides: 5. In germline, CDR1 is SGHRS, CDR2 YFSETQ. This CDR3 region has 14 residues. The CDR3 bases are TGCGCCAGCAGCGAAACAGGGGATTACAATGAGCAGTTCTTC. Its protein product is CASSETGDYNEQFF.

This chain joins TRBV29-1 and TRBJ1-2; maybe TRBD1 (6 bases). This CDR3 region has 12 residues. V was shortened by 3 bases and J by 6 bases, with 11 bases between the two germline ends. In germline, CDR1 is SQVTM, CDR2 ANQGSEA. The CDR3 loop is CSVDQGTDGYTF. DNA for the CDR3: TGCAGCGTTGATCAGGGGACGGATGGCTACACCTTC.

Only one count was recorded for this clone. The chain couples TRBV5-4 to TRBJ1-2; D remains ambiguous. The V end lost 0 bases, the J end lost 0 bases, and 6 bases lay between the germline ends. The germline V gene has CDR1 SGHNT and CDR2 YYREEE (reference sequence). CDR3 length equals 14 residues. The chain's CDR3 is CASSLAQTNYGYTF. The CDR3 coding sequence is TGTGCCAGCAGCTTGGCCCAAACTAACTATGGCTACACCTTC.

The chain has TRBV7-2 and TRBJ1-6, with D hard to call. Germline V CDR1 and CDR2: SGHTA, FQGNSA. This CDR3 contains 16 residues. The V gene lost 5 bases and the J gene lost 7 bases, with 18 bases spanning the gap. CDR3 in amino acids: CASSPALIARNSPLHF. The CDR3 nucleotides read TGTGCCAGCAGCCCCGCCTTGATTGCGAGGAATTCACCCCTCCACTTT.

The V call is TRBV15, the J call TRBJ2-3; D uncertain. The CDR3 loop spans 12 amino acids. Trimming cost V 2 bases and J 3 bases, with 3 bases left between them. Germline V CDR1 and CDR2: LNHNV, YYDKDF (reference sequence). CDR3 loop: CATSRITDTQYF. CDR3 DNA: TGTGCCACCAGCAGAATAACAGATACGCAGTATTTT.

V is TRBV2 and J is TRBJ2-7, with D possibly being TRBD2 (5 bases). Germline CDR1 reads SNHLY; CDR2 reads FYNNEI. This CDR3 comprises 13 residues. The V end was cut by 8 bases, the J end by 0 bases, with 11 bases between. The CDR3 coding sequence is TGTGCCAGCTTGGCTAGCAACTCCTACGAGCAGTACTTC. Amino acids: CASLASNSYEQYF.

The chain uses TRBV19 and TRBJ1-5; a possible D gene is TRBD1 (6 bases). Germline CDR1 and CDR2: LNHDA and SQIVND (reference sequence). Trimming removed 9 bases at V and 11 bases at J, with 23 bases between. The CDR3 consists of 14 residues. CDR3 bases: TGTGCCAGCAAGGAGGGGGTCTGGTATGGGGCCCAGCATTTT. Its protein is CASKEGVWYGAQHF.